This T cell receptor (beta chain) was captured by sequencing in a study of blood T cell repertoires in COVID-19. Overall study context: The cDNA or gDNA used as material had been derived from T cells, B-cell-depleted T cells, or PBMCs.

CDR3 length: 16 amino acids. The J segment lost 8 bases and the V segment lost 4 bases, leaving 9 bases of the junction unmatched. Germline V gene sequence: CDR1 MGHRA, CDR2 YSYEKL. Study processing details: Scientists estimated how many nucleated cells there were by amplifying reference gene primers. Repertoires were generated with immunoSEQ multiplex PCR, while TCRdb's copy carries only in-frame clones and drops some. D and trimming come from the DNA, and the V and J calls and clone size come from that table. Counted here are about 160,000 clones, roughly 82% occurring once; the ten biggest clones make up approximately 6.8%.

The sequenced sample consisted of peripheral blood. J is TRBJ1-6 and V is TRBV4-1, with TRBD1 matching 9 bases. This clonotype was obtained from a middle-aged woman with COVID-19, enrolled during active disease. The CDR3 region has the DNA TGCGCCAGCAGCCCAGATGACAGGGGGGTTTATTCACCCCTCCACTTT. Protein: CASSPDDRGVYSPLHF.